Presented here are 26 T cell receptor beta chains from one specimen sequenced in a study of neurological immune-mediated disorders. One entry per CDR3 protein results from TCRdb running MiXCR on the 5' RACE reads. The sample comprises tens of thousands of distinct CDR3 sequences, roughly 7.3% of which are singletons, and 4.4% rests with the top ten. Sequences were obtained from PBMCs. The receptor set was obtained from a woman aged 40 to 50 in good health.

There are many counts of this clonotype. The chain joins TRBV7-2 to TRBJ1-1; D not resolved. The CDR3 is 12 residues long. The V end was cut by 2 bases, the J end by 8 bases, with 9 bases between. CDR1 and CDR2 (germline): SGHTA, FQGNSA. The CDR3 here is CASSLPGPEAFF. DNA for the CDR3: TGTGCCAGCAGCTTACCCGGACCCGAAGCTTTCTTT.

There are many counts of this clonotype. The CDR3 loop reads CASSYEEYGEQFF. The CDR3 DNA reads as TGTGCCAGCAGTTACGAAGAATATGGTGAGCAGTTCTTC. V and J are TRBV6-2 or TRBV6-3 and TRBJ2-1, with D unclear. CDR1 is MNHEY and CDR2 is SVGEGT in the germline V gene. The CDR3 contains 13 residues. Trimming took off 2 bases at V and 9 bases at J, with 11 bases between the two ends.

The chain uses TRBV18 and TRBJ1-6, with D perhaps TRBD1 (5 bases). The CDR3 is 19 amino acids. Trimming took off 3 bases at V and 2 bases at J, with 20 bases between the two ends. Germline V gene sequence: CDR1 KGHSH, CDR2 LQKENI. The DNA for the CDR3 is TGTGCCAGCTCACCCACTTTATGGGACCGCATCGCCTATAATTCACCCCTCCACTTT. Residues: CASSPTLWDRIAYNSPLHF.

This clonotype has ten or more counts. The CDR3 region has the DNA TGTGCCAGCAGCTTAGGGGCAGGAGCTTACAATGAGCAGTTCTTC. Translating it yields CASSLGAGAYNEQFF. This chain links TRBV11-2 with TRBJ2-1; no clear D gene. The CDR3 has 15 residues. V was cut by 1 base and J by 4 bases, with 11 bases left in between. Germline V gene sequence: CDR1 SGHAT, CDR2 FQNNGV.

This clonotype appeared many times. V gene TRBV5-1 combines with J gene TRBJ2-7, with 7 bases matching TRBD1. Germline assignment: CDR1 SGHRS and CDR2 YFSETQ. With 3 bases clipped from V and 5 bases from J, the junction kept 8 bases outside the gene matches. The CDR3 length is 14 residues. The CDR3 loop is CASSSALGTDEQYF. The CDR3 region has the DNA TGCGCCAGCAGCTCTGCCTTGGGGACAGACGAGCAGTACTTC. Based on the CDR3 plus reference TRBV5-1 and TRBJ2-7, the full variable domain is KAGVTQTPRYLIKTRGQQVTLSCSPISGHRSVSWYQQTPGQGLQFLFEYFSETQRNKGNFPGRFSGRQFSNSRSEMNVSTLELGDSALYLCASSSALGTDEQYFGPGTRLTVT.

The sample holds many counts of this clonotype. V and J are TRBV5-6 and TRBJ1-1, with TRBD1 matching 8 bases. Trimming at V came to 4 bases and at J to 0 bases, leaving 8 bases not matched to a gene. From germline, CDR1 is SGHDT and CDR2 YYEEEE. The CDR3 length is 16 residues. DNA for the CDR3: TGTGCCAGCAGCGTCGACAGGGGCCTAATGAACACTGAAGCTTTCTTT. It codes for CASSVDRGLMNTEAFF.

This clonotype was recorded many times. The genes are TRBV9 and TRBJ2-1, with 8 bases that match TRBD1. Germline V gene sequence: CDR1 SGDLS, CDR2 YYNGEE. CDR3 length: 15 amino acids. The trim removed 4 bases at V and 4 bases at J, leaving 7 bases unmatched. The CDR3: CASSPTGGRYNEQFF. The CDR3 nucleotides read TGTGCCAGCAGCCCCACAGGGGGGAGATACAATGAGCAGTTCTTC.

This clonotype came up many times. The V and J genes are TRBV5-1 and TRBJ2-2, with TRBD1 matching 7 bases. J lost 0 bases, V lost 4 bases, and 6 bases had no gene match. CDR3 size: 16 residues. Germline V gene sequence: CDR1 SGHRS, CDR2 YFSETQ. DNA for the CDR3: TGCGCCAGCAGCACCGGGACAGTCGCGAACACCGGGGAGCTGTTTTTT. Its translation: CASSTGTVANTGELFF.

The sample holds many counts of this clonotype. The chain has TRBV3-1 and TRBJ1-2; the match to TRBD1 covers 8 bases. The CDR3 runs to 14 residues. Germline assignment: CDR1 LGHDT and CDR2 YNNKEL (reference sequence). With V trimmed by 4 bases and J by 4 bases, 5 bases remained unmatched. The CDR3 protein is CASSPRQGSYGYTF. The CDR3 DNA sequence: TGTGCCAGCAGCCCTCGACAGGGGAGCTATGGCTACACCTTC.

This clonotype was seen many times. The V and J genes are TRBV12-3 or TRBV12-4 and TRBJ2-3, with D possibly being TRBD2 (6 bases). This CDR3 is 15 amino acids long. Trimming took 3 bases from V and 2 from J, leaving 12 bases between them. CDR3 sequence: CASSFSGLHTDTQYF. The CDR3 DNA is TGTGCCAGCAGTTTTTCGGGACTGCACACAGATACGCAGTATTTT.

Ten or more counts support this clonotype. The chain uses TRBV3-1 and TRBJ2-1; D is undetermined. The V gene lost 1 base and the J gene lost 12 bases, with 10 bases spanning the gap. Germline V lookup: CDR1 LGHDT, CDR2 YNNKEL (reference sequence). The CDR3 is 12 residues long. The CDR3 nucleotides are TGTGCCAGCAGCCAAGTTTCTGCTGGGCAGTTCTTC. Translation gives CASSQVSAGQFF.

This clonotype was detected ten times or more. V is TRBV5-1 and J is TRBJ1-5; tentatively, D is TRBD1 (5 bases). Trimming took 4 bases from V and 2 from J, leaving 13 bases between them. The germline V gene encodes CDR1 SGHRS and CDR2 YFSETQ. The CDR3 is made up of 15 amino acids. CDR3 bases: TGCGCCAGCAGCCCGGGAGGGGCGGGCAATCAGCCCCAGCATTTT. Translation gives CASSPGGAGNQPQHF.

The chain carries TRBV27 and TRBJ2-6; D gene ambiguous. Trimming shortened V by 8 bases and J by 1 base, and 12 bases separated the two germline ends. The CDR3 length is 15 residues. Germline V gene sequence: CDR1 MNHEY, CDR2 SMNVEV (reference sequence). The CDR3 coding sequence is TGTGCCAGCCTGGGTGGTAGGTCTGGGGCCAACGTCCTGACTTTC. Translated, it gives CASLGGRSGANVLTF.

This clonotype was counted at least ten times. This chain links TRBV6-5 with TRBJ1-2; 8 bases match TRBD1. The V and J ends lost 6 bases and 2 bases, in that order; junction bases with no gene match: 8. CDR1 and CDR2 from the germline V gene are MNHEY and SVGAGI. The CDR3 has 15 residues. The CDR3 here is CASRPRTGSNYGYTF. DNA of the CDR3: TGTGCCAGCAGACCCCGGACAGGGTCCAACTATGGCTACACCTTC.

There are many counts of this clonotype. The CDR3 DNA reads TGTGCCAGCAGCCGTAAGAGGGAGGGCCAAGATACGCAGTATTTT. Translation: CASSRKREGQDTQYF. The rearrangement links TRBV5-4 to TRBJ2-3, with TRBD2 matching 7 bases. The V gene end was trimmed by 4 bases and the J gene end by 5 bases; junction bases not matched to a gene: 10. The CDR3 runs 15 residues. The V gene's germline CDR1 is SGHNT and CDR2 YYREEE (reference sequence).

Ten or more counts support this clonotype. The V call is TRBV27, the J call TRBJ1-2; possibly TRBD1 for D (6 bases). The germline V gene encodes CDR1 MNHEY and CDR2 SMNVEV (reference sequence). V was clipped by 6 bases and J by 6 bases, with 17 bases between them. CDR3 length: 14 amino acids. CDR3: CASSLLQGSNGYTF. CDR3 coding DNA: TGTGCCAGCAGCCTCCTACAGGGATCTAATGGCTACACCTTC.

At least ten counts were recorded for this clonotype. The chain recombines TRBV20-1 with TRBJ2-1, with 8 bases that match TRBD1. In germline, CDR1 is DFQATT, CDR2 SNEGSKA (reference sequence). This CDR3 is 14 amino acids long. After removal of 5 bases from V and 6 bases from J, the junction contained 9 bases not matched to a gene. The CDR3 region has the DNA TGCAGTGCTCCCCGTCCGACAGGGGCCAATGAGCAGTTCTTC. Encoded protein: CSAPRPTGANEQFF.

This clonotype was seen ten or more times. The genes are TRBV6-5 and TRBJ1-6; 7 bases are a match to TRBD1. Germline CDR1 reads MNHEY; CDR2 reads SVGAGI. This CDR3 is built from 15 residues. The V segment lost 2 bases and the J segment 7 bases; nucleotides outside the gene matches: 5. In DNA, the CDR3 is TGTGCCAGCAGTTACACCGGGACAGAGAATTCACCCCTCCACTTT. It translates to CASSYTGTENSPLHF.

The sample holds one count of this clonotype. Germline is not matched at one junction end, which may reflect a read error. The V gene is TRBV20-1, the J gene TRBJ2-5; tentatively, D is TRBD1 (6 bases). CDR3 length equals 12 residues. Germline values: CDR1 DFQATT, CDR2 SNEGSKA (reference sequence). CDR3 bases: TGCAGTGCTCACAGGGTTGGGGAGAGCCAGTACTTC. Its protein is CSAHRVGESQYF.

This clonotype has a count of ten or more. The chain has TRBV5-1 and TRBJ2-7, with 7 nucleotides matching TRBD2. CDR1 and CDR2 from the germline V gene are SGHRS and YFSETQ. The CDR3 extends over 15 amino acids. With V trimmed by 4 bases and J by 4 bases, 11 bases remained unmatched. CDR3 amino acids: CASSPRAGDYYEQYF. Written as DNA, the CDR3 is TGCGCCAGCAGCCCGCGGGCGGGAGACTATTACGAGCAGTACTTC.

The table lists this clonotype with many counts. The chain is built from TRBV18 and TRBJ2-4; 13 bases align to TRBD2. The CDR3 is made up of 18 amino acids. V dropped 3 bases and J dropped 8; count of bases not matched to a gene: 13. Germline CDR1 KGHSH, CDR2 LQKENI. The CDR3 region is CASSPYPRTSGRGDIQYF. The CDR3 region has the DNA TGTGCCAGCTCACCTTATCCCCGGACTAGCGGGAGAGGAGACATTCAGTACTTC.

This clonotype is labeled medium-sized. This chain links TRBV2 with TRBJ2-2, with a possible D match to TRBD2 (6 bases). This CDR3 spans 13 amino acids. Trimming removed 7 bases from V and 5 bases from J, with 11 bases in between. Germline V gene sequence: CDR1 SNHLY, CDR2 FYNNEI. CDR3 protein: CASTPTSTGELFF. CDR3 DNA sequence: TGTGCCAGCACCCCGACTAGTACCGGGGAGCTGTTTTTT.

At least ten counts were recorded for this clonotype. The chain couples TRBV15 to TRBJ2-5; no clear D. V lost 0 bases to trimming and J lost 1 base, with 12 bases between them. The germline V gene has CDR1 LNHNV and CDR2 YYDKDF (reference sequence). The CDR3 covers 16 residues. The CDR3 is CATSRDLLNFQETQYF. The DNA of the CDR3 is TGTGCCACCAGCAGAGATCTCCTAAACTTCCAAGAGACCCAGTACTTC.

This clonotype was seen repeatedly, ten times or more. This chain links TRBV4-3 with TRBJ2-5, with no clear D. Germline values: CDR1 LGHNA, CDR2 YSLEER. The CDR3 is 13 residues long. V shed 2 bases and J shed 3 bases, with 7 bases lying between them. In DNA, the CDR3 is TGCGCCAGCAGCCAAACGACGGAAGAGACCCAGTACTTC. Amino acids: CASSQTTEETQYF.

This clonotype was seen at least ten times. This sequence joins TRBV6-5 and TRBJ2-1; 12 bases fit TRBD2. Germline V CDR1 and CDR2: MNHEY, SVGAGI. The CDR3 totals 17 residues. With 2 bases clipped from V and 6 bases from J, the junction kept 8 bases outside the gene matches. CDR3 sequence (DNA): TGTGCCAGCAGTTACGACGCTAGCGGGGGGGCTGGCAATGAGCAGTTCTTC. Translation: CASSYDASGGAGNEQFF.

The genes are TRBV12-3 or TRBV12-4 and TRBJ2-7; 8 bases align to TRBD2. This CDR3 has 14 amino acids. Unmatched junction bases numbered 8, after V lost 6 bases and J lost 4 bases. The CDR3 reads CASRESGGPYEQYF. The CDR3 DNA reads TGTGCCAGCAGGGAGAGCGGGGGTCCGTACGAGCAGTACTTC.